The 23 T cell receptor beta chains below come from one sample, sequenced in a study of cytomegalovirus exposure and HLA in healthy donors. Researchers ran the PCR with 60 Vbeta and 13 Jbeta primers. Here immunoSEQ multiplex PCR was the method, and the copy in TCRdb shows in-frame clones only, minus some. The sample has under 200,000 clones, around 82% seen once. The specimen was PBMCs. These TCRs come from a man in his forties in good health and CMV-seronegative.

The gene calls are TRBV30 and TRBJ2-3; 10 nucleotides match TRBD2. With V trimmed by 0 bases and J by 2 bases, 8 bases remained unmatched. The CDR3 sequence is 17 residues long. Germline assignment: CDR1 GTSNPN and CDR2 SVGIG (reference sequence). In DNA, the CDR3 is TGTGCCTGGAGTGTCCCCCGCACTAGCGGGGTCACAGATACGCAGTATTTT. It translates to CAWSVPRTSGVTDTQYF.

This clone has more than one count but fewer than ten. This CDR3 reads CASRVYQGNQETQYF. The CDR3 coding sequence is TGTGCCAGCAGGGTATACCAGGGGAACCAAGAGACCCAGTACTTC. The gene calls are TRBV6-1 and TRBJ2-5, with a tentative D call TRBD1 (6 bases). Trimming left V 6 bases short and J 0 bases short, with 14 bases between. This CDR3 is built from 15 residues. Germline V CDR1 and CDR2: MNHNS, SASEGT.

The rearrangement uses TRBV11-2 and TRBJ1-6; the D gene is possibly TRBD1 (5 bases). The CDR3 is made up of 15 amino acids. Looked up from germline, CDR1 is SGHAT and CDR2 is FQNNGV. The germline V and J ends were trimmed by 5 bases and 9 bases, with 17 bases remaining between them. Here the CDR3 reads CASSASPVGGSPLHF. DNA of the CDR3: TGTGCCAGCAGCGCTTCCCCCGTGGGGGGTTCACCCCTCCACTTT.

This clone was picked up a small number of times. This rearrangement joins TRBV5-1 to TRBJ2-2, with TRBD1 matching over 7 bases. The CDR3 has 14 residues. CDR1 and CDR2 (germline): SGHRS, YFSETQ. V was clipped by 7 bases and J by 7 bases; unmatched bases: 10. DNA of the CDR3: TGCGCCAGCGGATGGACAGGTCGAGACGGGGAGCTGTTTTTT. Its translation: CASGWTGRDGELFF.

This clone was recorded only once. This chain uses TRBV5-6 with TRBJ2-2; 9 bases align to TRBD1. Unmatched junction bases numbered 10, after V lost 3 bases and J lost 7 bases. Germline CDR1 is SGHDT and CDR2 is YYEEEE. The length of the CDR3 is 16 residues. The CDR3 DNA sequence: TGTGCCAGCAGCTACCGGGACAGGGAATCGGGCGGGGAGCTGTTTTTT. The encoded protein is CASSYRDRESGGELFF.

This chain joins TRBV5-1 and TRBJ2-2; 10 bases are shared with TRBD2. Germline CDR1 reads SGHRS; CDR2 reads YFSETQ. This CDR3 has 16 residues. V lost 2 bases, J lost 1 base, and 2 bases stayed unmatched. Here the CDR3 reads CASSFSSGRNTGELFF. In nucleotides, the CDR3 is TGCGCCAGCAGCTTCTCTAGCGGGAGGAACACCGGGGAGCTGTTTTTT.

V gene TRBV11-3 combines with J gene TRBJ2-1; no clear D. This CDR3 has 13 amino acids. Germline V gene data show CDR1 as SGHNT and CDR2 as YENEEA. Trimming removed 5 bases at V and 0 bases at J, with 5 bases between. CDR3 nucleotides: TGTGCCAGCAGCAGGAGCTCCTACAATGAGCAGTTCTTC. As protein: CASSRSSYNEQFF.

CDR3 DNA sequence: TGTGCCAGTAGCGTGCTAGGGGGTACGCAGTATTTT. Translation: CASSVLGGTQYF. The chain links TRBV19 to TRBJ2-3; a possible D gene is TRBD1 (6 bases). The germline V gene encodes CDR1 LNHDA and CDR2 SQIVND (reference sequence). The CDR3 loop spans 12 amino acids. Trimming removed 6 bases from V and 8 bases from J, with 12 bases in between.

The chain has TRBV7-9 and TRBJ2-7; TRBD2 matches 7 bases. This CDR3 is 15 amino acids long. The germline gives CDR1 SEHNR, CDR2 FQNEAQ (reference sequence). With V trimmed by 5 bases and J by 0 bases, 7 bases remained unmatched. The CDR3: CASSRIAGSSYEQYF. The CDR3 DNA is TGTGCCAGCAGCCGAATAGCGGGTAGCTCCTACGAGCAGTACTTC.

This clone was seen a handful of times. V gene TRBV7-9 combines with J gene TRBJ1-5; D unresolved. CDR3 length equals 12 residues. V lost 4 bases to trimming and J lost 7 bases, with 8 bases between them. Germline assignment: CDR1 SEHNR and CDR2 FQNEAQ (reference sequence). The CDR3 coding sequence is TGTGCCAGCAGCTCCGACAACCAGCCCCAGCATTTT. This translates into CASSSDNQPQHF.

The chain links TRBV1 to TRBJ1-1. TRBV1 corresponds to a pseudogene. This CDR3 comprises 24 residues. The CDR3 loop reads CTSSRIITPLIGAGTPRGNTEAFF. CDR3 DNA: TGCACCAGCAGCCGGATTATAACACCCCTGATTGGGGCTGGGACTCCCAGAGGGAACACTGAAGCTTTCTTT.

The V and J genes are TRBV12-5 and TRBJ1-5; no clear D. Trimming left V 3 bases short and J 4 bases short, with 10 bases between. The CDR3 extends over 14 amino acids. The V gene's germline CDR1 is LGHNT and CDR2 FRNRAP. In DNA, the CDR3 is TGTGCTAGTGGTTTATCGGGATGGAATCAGCCCCAGCATTTT. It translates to CASGLSGWNQPQHF.

The CDR3 protein is CASNFREGGNTIYF. DNA of the CDR3: TGTGCCAGCAACTTCAGGGAGGGAGGAAACACCATATATTTT. This chain uses TRBV6-6 with TRBJ1-3, with D tentatively TRBD1 (5 bases). V shed 7 bases and J shed 4 bases, with 14 bases lying between them. The CDR3 is made up of 14 amino acids. Per the germline V gene, CDR1 is MNHNY and CDR2 is SVGAGI (reference sequence).

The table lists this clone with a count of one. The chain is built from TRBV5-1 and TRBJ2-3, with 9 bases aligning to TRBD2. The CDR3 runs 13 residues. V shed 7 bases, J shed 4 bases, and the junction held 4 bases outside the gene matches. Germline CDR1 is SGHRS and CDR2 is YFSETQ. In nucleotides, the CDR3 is TGCGCCAGCGGGCGGGAGGGCTCAGATACGCAGTATTTT. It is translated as CASGREGSDTQYF.

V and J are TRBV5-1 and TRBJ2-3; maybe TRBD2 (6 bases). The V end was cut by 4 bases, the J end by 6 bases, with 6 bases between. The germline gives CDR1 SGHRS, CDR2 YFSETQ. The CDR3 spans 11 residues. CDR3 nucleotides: TGCGCCAGCAGCGGGGGGGATACGCAGTATTTT. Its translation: CASSGGDTQYF.

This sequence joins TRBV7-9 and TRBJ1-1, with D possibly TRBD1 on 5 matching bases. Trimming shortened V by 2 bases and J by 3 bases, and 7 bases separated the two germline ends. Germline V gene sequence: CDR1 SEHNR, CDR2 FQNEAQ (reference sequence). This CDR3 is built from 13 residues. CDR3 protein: CASSLSTDTEAFF. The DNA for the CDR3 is TGTGCCAGCAGCTTATCGACAGACACTGAAGCTTTCTTT. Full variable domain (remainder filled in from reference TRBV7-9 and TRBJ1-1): DTGVSQNPRHKITKRGQNVTFRCDPISEHNRLYWYRQTLGQGPEFLTYFQNEAQLEKSRLLSDRFSAERPKGSFSTLEIQRTEQGDSAMYLCASSLSTDTEAFFGQGTRLTVV.

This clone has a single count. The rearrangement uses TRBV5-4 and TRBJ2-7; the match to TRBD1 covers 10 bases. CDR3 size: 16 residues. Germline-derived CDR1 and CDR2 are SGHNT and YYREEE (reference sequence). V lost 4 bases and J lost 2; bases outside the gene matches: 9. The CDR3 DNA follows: TGTGCCAGCAGCGGGGCAGGACAGGGGGTTGCCTACGAGCAGTACTTC. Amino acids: CASSGAGQGVAYEQYF.

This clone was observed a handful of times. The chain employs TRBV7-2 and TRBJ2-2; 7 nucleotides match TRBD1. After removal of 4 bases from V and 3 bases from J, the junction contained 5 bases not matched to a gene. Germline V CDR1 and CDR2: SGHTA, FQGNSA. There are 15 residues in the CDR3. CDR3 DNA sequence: TGTGCCAGCAGCTCTGGGACAGACGACACCGGGGAGCTGTTTTTT. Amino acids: CASSSGTDDTGELFF.

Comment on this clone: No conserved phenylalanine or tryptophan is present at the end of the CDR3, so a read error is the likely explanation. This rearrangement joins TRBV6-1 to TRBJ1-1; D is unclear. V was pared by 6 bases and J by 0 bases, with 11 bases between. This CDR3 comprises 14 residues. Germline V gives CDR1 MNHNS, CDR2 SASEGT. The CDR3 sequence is CASRLQTMNTEAFS. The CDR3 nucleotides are TGTGCCAGCAGGCTACAGACGATGAACACTGAAGCTTTCTCT.

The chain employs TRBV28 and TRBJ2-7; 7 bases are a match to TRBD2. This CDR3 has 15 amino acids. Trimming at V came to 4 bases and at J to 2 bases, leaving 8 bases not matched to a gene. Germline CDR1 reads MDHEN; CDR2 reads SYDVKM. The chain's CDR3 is CASSSPTGGAYEQYF. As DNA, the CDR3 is TGTGCCAGCAGTTCCCCGACGGGAGGCGCCTACGAGCAGTACTTC. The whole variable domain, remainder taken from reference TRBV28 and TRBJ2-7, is DVKVTQSSRYLVKRTGEKVFLECVQDMDHENMFWYRQDPGLGLRLIYFSYDVKMKEKGDIPEGYSVSREKKERFSLILESASTNQTSMYLCASSSPTGGAYEQYFGPGTRLTVT.

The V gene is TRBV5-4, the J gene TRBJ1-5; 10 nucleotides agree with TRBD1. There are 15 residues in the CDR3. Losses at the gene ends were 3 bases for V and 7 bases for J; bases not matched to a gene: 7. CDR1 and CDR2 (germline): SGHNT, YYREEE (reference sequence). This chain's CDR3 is CASSSGQGSTQPQHF. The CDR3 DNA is TGTGCCAGCAGCTCGGGACAGGGGTCGACCCAGCCCCAGCATTTT. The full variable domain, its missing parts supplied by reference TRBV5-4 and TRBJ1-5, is ETGVTQSPTHLIKTRGQQVTLRCSSQSGHNTVSWYQQALGQGPQFIFQYYREEENGRGNFPPRFSGLQFPNYSSELNVNALELDDSALYLCASSSGQGSTQPQHFGDGTRLSIL.

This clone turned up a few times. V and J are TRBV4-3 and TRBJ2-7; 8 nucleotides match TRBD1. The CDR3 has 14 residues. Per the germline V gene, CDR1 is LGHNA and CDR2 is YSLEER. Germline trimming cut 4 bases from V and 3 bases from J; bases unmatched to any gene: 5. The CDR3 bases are TGCGCCAGCAGCCCGACAGGGGCCCTCTACGAGCAGTACTTC. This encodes CASSPTGALYEQYF.

The CDR3 bases are TGTGCCAGCTCACCCTACGGGACTAGCTCCTACGAGCAGTACTTC. Its protein is CASSPYGTSSYEQYF. The chain is built from TRBV18 and TRBJ2-7, with 8 bases fitting TRBD2. The CDR3 loop spans 15 amino acids. The J segment lost 0 bases and the V segment lost 3 bases, leaving 4 bases of the junction unmatched. CDR1 KGHSH and CDR2 LQKENI come from the germline V gene.